This TCR beta chain is from a study of blood T cell repertoires in COVID-19. Overall study context: Sources were T cells, B-cell-depleted T cells, or PBMCs; the material itself was cDNA or gDNA.

Germline assignment: CDR1 SQVTM and CDR2 ANQGSEA. Deletions cut 4 bases from V and 6 bases from J, with 31 bases between. The CDR3 contains 19 residues. In the original processing: The authors estimated nucleated cell counts from reference gene primer amplification. Assay used: immunoSEQ multiplex PCR; TCRdb lists only in-frame clones, some missing. V and J calls and clone size are those listed in that table; D and trimming were worked out from the DNA. Of about 370,000 clones in the sample, more than 80% were seen once. Enrolled during active infection, Seattle patients were then followed longitudinally.

The sequenced material came from peripheral blood. The chain recombines TRBV29-1 with TRBJ2-1; a weak D match, TRBD1 (6 bases). The source of this sequence is a woman in her thirties with COVID-19, enrolled during active disease. The CDR3 sequence is CSVGDRRGGSTNPLNEQFF. The CDR3 nucleotides are TGCAGCGTTGGGGACCGACGAGGGGGTTCTACCAACCCCCTCAATGAGCAGTTCTTC.